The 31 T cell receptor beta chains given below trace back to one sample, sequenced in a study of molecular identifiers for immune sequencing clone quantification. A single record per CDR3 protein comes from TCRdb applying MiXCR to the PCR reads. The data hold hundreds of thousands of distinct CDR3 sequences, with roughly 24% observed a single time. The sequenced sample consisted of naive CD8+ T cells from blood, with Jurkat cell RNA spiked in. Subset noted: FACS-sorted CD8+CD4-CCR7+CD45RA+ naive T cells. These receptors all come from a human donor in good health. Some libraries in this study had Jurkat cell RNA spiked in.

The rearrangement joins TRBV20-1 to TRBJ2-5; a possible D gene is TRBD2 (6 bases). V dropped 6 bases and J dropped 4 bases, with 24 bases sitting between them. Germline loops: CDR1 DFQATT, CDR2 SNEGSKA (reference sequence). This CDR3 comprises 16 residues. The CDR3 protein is CSAGPRGRTRGETQYF. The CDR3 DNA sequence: TGCAGTGCCGGGCCTAGAGGGAGGACCCGGGGAGAGACCCAGTACTTC.

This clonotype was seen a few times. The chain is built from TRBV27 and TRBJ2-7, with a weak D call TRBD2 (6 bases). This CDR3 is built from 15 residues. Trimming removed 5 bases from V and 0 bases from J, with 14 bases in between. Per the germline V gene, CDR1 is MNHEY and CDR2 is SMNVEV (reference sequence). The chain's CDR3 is CASSPQPTSSYEQYF. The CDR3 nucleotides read TGTGCCAGCAGTCCTCAGCCGACTAGCTCCTACGAGCAGTACTTC.

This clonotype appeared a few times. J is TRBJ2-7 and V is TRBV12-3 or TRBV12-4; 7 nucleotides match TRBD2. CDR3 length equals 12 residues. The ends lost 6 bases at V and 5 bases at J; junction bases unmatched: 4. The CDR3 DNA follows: TGTGCCAGCAGCACGACTAGCAACGAGCAGTACTTC. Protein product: CASSTTSNEQYF.

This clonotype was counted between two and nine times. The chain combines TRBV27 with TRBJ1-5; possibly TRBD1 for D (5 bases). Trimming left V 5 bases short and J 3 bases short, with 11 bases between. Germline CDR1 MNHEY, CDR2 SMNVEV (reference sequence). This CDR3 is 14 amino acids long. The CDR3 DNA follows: TGTGCCAGCAGTCAAAAGGGGTTCAATCAGCCCCAGCATTTT. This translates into CASSQKGFNQPQHF.

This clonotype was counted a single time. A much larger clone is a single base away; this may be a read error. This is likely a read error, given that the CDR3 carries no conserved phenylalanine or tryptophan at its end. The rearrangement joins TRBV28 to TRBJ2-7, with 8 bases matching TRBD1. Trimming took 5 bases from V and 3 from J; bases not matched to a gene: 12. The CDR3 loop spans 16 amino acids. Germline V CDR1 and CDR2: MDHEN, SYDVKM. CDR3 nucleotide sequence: TGTGCCAGCAGTACGGGACAGGAGTCACCATACTACGAGCAGTACTCC. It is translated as CASSTGQESPYYEQYS.

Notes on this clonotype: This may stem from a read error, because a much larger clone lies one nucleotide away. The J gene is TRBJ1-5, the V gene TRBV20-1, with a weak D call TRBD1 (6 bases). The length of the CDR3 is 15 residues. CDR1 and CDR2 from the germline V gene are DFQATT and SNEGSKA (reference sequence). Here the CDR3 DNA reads TGCAGTGCTAGCATTCAGGGGTTTAACAATCCGCCCCAGCATTTT. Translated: CSASIQGFNNPPQHF.

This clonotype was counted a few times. In DNA form, the CDR3 reads TGTGCCAGCAGCCATCCGACACACCCGGGGGGGGAGCAGTACTTC. Protein product: CASSHPTHPGGEQYF. The rearrangement uses TRBV7-9 and TRBJ2-7, with 8 bases matching TRBD2. The CDR3 consists of 15 residues. CDR1 SEHNR and CDR2 FQNEAQ come from the germline V gene (reference sequence). J was trimmed by 7 bases and V by 5 bases; bases with no gene match: 13.

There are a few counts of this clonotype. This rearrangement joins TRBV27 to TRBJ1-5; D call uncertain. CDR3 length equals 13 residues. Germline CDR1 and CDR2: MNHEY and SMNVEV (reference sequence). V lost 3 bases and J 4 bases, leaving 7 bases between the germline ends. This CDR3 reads CASSLVLNQPQHF. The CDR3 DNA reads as TGTGCCAGCAGTTTGGTTTTAAATCAGCCCCAGCATTTT.

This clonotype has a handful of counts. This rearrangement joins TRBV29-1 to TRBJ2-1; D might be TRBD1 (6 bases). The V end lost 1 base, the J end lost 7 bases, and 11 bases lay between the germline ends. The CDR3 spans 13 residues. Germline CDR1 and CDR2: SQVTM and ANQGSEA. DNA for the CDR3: TGCAGCGTTGAAGTGGCCAGGGGAAATGAGCAGTTCTTC. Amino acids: CSVEVARGNEQFF.

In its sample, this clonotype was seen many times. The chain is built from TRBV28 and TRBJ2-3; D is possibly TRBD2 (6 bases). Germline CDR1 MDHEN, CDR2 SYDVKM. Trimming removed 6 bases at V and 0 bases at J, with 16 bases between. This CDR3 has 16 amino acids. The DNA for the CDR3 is TGTGCCAGCAGGCTACAAGGAGGGCCAAGCACAGATACGCAGTATTTT. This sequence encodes CASRLQGGPSTDTQYF.

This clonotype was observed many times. The CDR3 protein is CASGAGRLEAFF. CDR3 in DNA: TGTGCCAGCGGGGCAGGCCGGCTTGAAGCTTTCTTT. This chain joins TRBV7-9 and TRBJ1-1; D is perhaps TRBD1 (5 bases). This CDR3 contains 12 residues. Between the trimmed V and J ends, which lost 8 bases and 7 bases, there was a span of 14 bases. The germline V gene has CDR1 SEHNR and CDR2 FQNEAQ (reference sequence).

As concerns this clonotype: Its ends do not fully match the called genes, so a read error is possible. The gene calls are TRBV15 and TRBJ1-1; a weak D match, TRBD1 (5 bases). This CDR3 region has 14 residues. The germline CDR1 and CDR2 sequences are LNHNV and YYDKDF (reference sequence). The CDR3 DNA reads TGTGCCACCAGCACAGGGTTGGGGAACGCTGAAGCTTTCTTT. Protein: CATSTGLGNAEAFF.

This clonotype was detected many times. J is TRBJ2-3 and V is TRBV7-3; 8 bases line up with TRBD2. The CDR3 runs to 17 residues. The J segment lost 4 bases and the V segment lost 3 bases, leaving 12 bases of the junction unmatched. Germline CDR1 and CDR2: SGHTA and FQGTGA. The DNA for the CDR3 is TGTGCCAGCAGCTTCCACGGACTAGCCACCTACTCAGATACGCAGTATTTT. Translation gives CASSFHGLATYSDTQYF.

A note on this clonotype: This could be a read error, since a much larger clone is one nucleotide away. The CDR3 nucleotides are TGCAGCGTTCAGCCGACTAAAGCTTTCTTT. It encodes CSVQPTKAFF. The chain employs TRBV29-1 and TRBJ1-1; D is unclear. From germline, CDR1 is SQVTM and CDR2 ANQGSEA. V was trimmed by 5 bases and J by 9 bases, leaving 10 bases between them. The CDR3 is 10 residues long. Together with reference TRBV29-1 and TRBJ1-1, the CDR3 gives the full variable domain: SAVISQKPSRDICQRGTSLTIQCQVDSQVTMMFWYRQQPGQSLTLIATANQGSEATYESGFVIDKFPISRPNLTFSTLTVSNMSPEDSSIYLCSVQPTKAFFGQGTRLTVV.

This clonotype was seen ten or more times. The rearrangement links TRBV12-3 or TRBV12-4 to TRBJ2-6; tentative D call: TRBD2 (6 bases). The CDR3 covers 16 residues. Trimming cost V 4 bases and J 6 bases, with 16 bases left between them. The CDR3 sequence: CASSSLGGYEANVLTF. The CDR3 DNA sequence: TGTGCCAGCAGTTCCTTGGGGGGATACGAGGCCAACGTCCTGACTTTC.

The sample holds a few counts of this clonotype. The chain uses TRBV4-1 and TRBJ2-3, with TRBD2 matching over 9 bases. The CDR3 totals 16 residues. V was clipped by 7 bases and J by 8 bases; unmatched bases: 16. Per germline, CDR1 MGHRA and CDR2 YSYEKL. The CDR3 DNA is TGCGCCAGCAACCGCCTTAGAGGGACTAGCAATGGTACGCAGTATTTT. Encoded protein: CASNRLRGTSNGTQYF.

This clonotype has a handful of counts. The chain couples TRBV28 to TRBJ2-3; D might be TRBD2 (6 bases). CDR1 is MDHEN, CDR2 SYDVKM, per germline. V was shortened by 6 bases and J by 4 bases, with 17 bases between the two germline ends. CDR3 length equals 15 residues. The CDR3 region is CASRVGLALADTQYF. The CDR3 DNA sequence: TGTGCCAGCAGGGTAGGCCTAGCGCTCGCAGATACGCAGTATTTT.

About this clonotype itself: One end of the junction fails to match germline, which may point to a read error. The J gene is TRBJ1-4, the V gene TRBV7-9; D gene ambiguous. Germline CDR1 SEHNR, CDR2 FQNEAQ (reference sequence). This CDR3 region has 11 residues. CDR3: CACSLFEKLFF. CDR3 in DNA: TGTGCCTGCAGCTTGTTTGAAAAACTGTTTTTT.

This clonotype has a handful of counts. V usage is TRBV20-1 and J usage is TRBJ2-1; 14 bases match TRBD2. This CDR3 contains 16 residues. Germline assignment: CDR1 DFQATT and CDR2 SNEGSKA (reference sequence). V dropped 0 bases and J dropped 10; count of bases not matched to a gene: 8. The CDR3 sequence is CSARDLRTSGRMEQFF. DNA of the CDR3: TGCAGTGCTAGAGATTTGCGGACTAGCGGGAGGATGGAGCAGTTCTTC.

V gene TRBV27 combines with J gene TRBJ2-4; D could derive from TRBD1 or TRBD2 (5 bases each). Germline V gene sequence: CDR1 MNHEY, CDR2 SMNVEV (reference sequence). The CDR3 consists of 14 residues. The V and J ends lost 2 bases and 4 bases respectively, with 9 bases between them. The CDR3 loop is CASSLAGTKNIQYF. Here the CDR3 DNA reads TGTGCCAGCAGTTTAGCCGGGACGAAAAACATTCAGTACTTC.

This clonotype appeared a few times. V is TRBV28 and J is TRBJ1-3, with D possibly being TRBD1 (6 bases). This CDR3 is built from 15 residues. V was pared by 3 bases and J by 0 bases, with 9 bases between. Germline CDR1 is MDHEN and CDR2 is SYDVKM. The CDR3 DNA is TGTGCCAGCAGTTTGTGGACAGACTCTGGAAACACCATATATTTT. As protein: CASSLWTDSGNTIYF. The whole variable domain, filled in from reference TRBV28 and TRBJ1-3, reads DVKVTQSSRYLVKRTGEKVFLECVQDMDHENMFWYRQDPGLGLRLIYFSYDVKMKEKGDIPEGYSVSREKKERFSLILESASTNQTSMYLCASSLWTDSGNTIYFGEGSWLTVV.

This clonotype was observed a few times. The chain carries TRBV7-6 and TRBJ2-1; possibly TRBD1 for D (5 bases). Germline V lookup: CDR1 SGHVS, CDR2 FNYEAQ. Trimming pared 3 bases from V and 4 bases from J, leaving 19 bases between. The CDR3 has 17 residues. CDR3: CASSFGHRLQSYNEQFF. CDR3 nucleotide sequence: TGTGCCAGCAGCTTCGGACATCGCCTTCAATCTTACAATGAGCAGTTCTTC.

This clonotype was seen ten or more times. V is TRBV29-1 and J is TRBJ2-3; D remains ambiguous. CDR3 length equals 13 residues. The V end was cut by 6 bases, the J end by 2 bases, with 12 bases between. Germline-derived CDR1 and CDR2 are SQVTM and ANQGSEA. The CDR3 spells CSVGWPTTDTQYF. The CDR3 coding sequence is TGCAGCGTAGGGTGGCCAACCACAGATACGCAGTATTTT.

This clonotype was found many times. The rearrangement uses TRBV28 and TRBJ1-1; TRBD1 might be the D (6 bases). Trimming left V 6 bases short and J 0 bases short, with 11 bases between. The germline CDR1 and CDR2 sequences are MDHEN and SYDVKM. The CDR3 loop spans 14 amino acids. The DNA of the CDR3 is TGTGCCAGCAGCGCACAGGGTCTGAACACTGAAGCTTTCTTT. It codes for CASSAQGLNTEAFF.

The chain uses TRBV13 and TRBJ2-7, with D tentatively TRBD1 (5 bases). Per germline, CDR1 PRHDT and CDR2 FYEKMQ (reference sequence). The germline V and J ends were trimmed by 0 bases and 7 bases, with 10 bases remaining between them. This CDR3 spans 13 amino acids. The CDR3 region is CASSLGRVREQYF. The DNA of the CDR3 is TGTGCCAGCAGCTTAGGCAGGGTGAGAGAGCAGTACTTC.

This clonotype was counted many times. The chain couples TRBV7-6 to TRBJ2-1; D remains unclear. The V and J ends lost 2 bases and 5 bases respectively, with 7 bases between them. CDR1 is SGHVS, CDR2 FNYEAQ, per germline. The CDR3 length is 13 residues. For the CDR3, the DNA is TGTGCCAGCAGCTTACACAGTGACAATGAGCAGTTCTTC. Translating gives CASSLHSDNEQFF.

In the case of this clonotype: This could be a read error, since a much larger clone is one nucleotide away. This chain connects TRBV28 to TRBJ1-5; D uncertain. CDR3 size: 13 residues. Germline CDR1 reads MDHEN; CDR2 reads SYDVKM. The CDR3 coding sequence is TGTACCAGTTCCGATATAGGGAATCAGCCCCAGCATTTT. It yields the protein CTSSDIGNQPQHF.

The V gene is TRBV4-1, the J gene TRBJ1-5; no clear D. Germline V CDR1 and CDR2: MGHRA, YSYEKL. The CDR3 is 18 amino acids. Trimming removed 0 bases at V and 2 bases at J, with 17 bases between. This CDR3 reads CASSQELGYLEGNQPQHF. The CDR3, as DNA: TGCGCCAGCAGCCAAGAATTGGGGTACCTGGAAGGCAATCAGCCCCAGCATTTT.

In DNA form, the CDR3 reads TGCGCCAGCAGCCAGTACAGGGGAGTCACCGGGGAGCTGTTTTTT. This codes for CASSQYRGVTGELFF. The chain has TRBV4-3 and TRBJ2-2; 7 bases match TRBD1. Germline assignment: CDR1 LGHNA and CDR2 YSLEER. This CDR3 comprises 15 residues. The trim removed 3 bases at V and 4 bases at J, leaving 5 bases unmatched.

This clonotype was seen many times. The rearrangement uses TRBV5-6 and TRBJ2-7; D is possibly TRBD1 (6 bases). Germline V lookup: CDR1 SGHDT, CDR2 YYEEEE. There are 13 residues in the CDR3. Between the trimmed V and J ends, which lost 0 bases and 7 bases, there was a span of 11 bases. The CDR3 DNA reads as TGTGCCAGCAGCTTGGGCAGGGGTTGGGAGCAGTACTTC. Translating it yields CASSLGRGWEQYF.

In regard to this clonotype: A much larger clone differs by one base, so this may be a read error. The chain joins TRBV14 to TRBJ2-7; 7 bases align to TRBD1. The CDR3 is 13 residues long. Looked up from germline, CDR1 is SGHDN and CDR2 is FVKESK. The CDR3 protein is CVSSQGDSYEQYF. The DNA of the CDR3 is TGTGTCAGCAGCCAGGGGGACTCCTACGAGCAGTACTTC.